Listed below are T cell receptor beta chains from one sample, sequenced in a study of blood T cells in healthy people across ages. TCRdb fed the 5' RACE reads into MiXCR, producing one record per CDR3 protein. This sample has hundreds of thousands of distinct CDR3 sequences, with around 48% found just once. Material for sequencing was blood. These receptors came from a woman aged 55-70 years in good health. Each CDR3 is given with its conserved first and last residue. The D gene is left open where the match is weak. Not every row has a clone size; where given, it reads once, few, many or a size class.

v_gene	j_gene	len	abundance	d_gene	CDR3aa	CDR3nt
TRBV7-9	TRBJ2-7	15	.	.	CASSLGATSSYEQYF	TGTGCCAGCAGCTTAGGGGCGACAAGCTCCTACGAGCAGTACTTC
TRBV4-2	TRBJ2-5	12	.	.	CASSQTDNEQYF	TGTGCCAGCAGCCAAACAGACAATGAGCAGTACTTC
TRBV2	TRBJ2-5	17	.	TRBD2	CASSVRTSGRAGETQYF	TGTGCCAGCAGTGTCAGGACTAGCGGGAGGGCGGGGGAGACCCAGTACTTC
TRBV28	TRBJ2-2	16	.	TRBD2	CASSSPVGLAYGELFF	TGTGCCAGCAGTTCACCCGTAGGACTAGCTTACGGGGAGCTGTTTTTT
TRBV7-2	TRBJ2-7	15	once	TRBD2	CASSHAAGVGYEQYF	TGTGCCAGCAGCCACGCAGCGGGAGTGGGCTACGAGCAGTACTTC
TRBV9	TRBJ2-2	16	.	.	CASSGPVPGYTGELFF	TGTGCCAGCAGCGGGCCTGTGCCTGGGTACACCGGGGAGCTGTTTTTT
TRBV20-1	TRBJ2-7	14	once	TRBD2	CSARGLAVSYEQYF	TGCAGTGCTAGAGGCCTAGCGGTCTCCTACGAGCAGTACTTC
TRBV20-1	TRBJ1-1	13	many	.	CSARDSGPRKAFF	TGCAGTGCTAGAGATAGCGGTCCCCGTAAAGCTTTCTTT
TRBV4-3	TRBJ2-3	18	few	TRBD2	CASSQNPGTSGRPDTQYF	TGCGCCAGCAGCCAGAACCCCGGTACTAGCGGGAGGCCAGATACGCAGTATTTT
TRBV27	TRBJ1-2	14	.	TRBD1	CASGRQGQGRGYTF	TGTGCCAGCGGAAGACAGGGTCAAGGGCGCGGCTACACCTTC
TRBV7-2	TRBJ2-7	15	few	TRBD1	CASSSRTGRSYEQYF	TGTGCCAGCAGCTCAAGGACAGGGAGATCCTACGAGCAGTACTTC
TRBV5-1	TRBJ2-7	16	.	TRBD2	CASSLQSGSPAYEQYF	TGCGCCAGCAGCTTGCAGAGCGGGAGCCCAGCCTACGAGCAGTACTTC
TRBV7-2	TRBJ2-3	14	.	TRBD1	CASSDGTGEDPQYF	TGTGCCAGCAGCGATGGGACAGGTGAAGATCCGCAGTATTTT
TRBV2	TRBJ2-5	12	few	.	CASREAGGTQYF	TGTGCCAGCAGGGAAGCCGGAGGGACCCAGTACTTC
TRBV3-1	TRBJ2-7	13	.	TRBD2	CASKVSGIAEQYF	TGTGCCAGCAAGGTTAGCGGGATCGCCGAGCAGTACTTC
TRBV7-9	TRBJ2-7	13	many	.	CASSPGTSYEQYF	TGTGCCAGCAGCCCTGGGACCTCCTACGAGCAGTACTTC
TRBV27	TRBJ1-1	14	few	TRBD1	CASRGDRASTEAFF	TGTGCCAGCAGGGGGGACAGGGCGTCCACTGAAGCTTTCTTT
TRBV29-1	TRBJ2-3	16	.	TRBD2	CSVGTSGTTGRDTQYF	TGCAGCGTTGGGACTAGCGGGACCACGGGGCGTGATACGCAGTATTTT
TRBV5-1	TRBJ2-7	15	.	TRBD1	CASSLMGQGDNEQYF	TGCGCCAGCAGCTTAATGGGACAGGGAGACAATGAGCAGTACTTC
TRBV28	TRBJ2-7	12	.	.	CASSLGTDEQYF	TGTGCCAGCAGTCTGGGGACTGACGAGCAGTACTTC
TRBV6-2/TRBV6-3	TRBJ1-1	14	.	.	CASSKEDRPWVAFF	TGTGCCAGCAGTAAGGAGGACCGCCCTTGGGTAGCTTTCTTT
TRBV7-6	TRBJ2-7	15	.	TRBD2	CASSLGRESTHEQYF	TGTGCCAGCAGCTTAGGGCGGGAGAGCACCCACGAGCAGTACTTC
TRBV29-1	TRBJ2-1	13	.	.	CSVPLISYNEQFF	TGCAGCGTACCCTTAATCTCCTACAATGAGCAGTTCTTC
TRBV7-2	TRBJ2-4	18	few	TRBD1	CASSSIFSDRTSGNIQYF	TGTGCCAGCAGCTCAATCTTCTCGGACAGGACCTCGGGAAACATTCAGTACTTC